The clone carrying this T cell receptor beta chain was counted at least ten times. This entry comes from a study of shared clonotypes between healthy human individuals. There are 13 residues in the CDR3. With 4 bases removed from V and 5 bases from J, the gap between germline ends came to 11 bases. The germline V gene has CDR1 MNHNY and CDR2 SVGAGI (reference sequence). The method was immunoSEQ multiplex PCR; TCRdb's version includes in-frame clones alone and lacks a portion of them. This table holds about 980,000 clones, over 75% found once. The chain uses TRBV6-6 and TRBJ1-2; a possible D gene is TRBD1 (5 bases). The material sequenced was memory CD4+ T cells sorted from blood. Subset indicated: CD45RA-negative fraction. This TCR derives from a young man in good health. CDR3 in DNA: TGTGCCAGCAGTTCCGACAGTACGTATGGCTACACCTTC. It specifies CASSSDSTYGYTF.